This TCR beta chain was captured by sequencing in a study of blood T cell repertoires in COVID-19. Study-level information: COVID-19 samples collected from the United States, Italy and Spain covered acute and convalescent phases. In each case, the material was cDNA or gDNA derived from T cells, B-cell-depleted T cells, or PBMCs.

Patients at the Seattle site were enrolled during active infection and followed longitudinally. The authors' processing: How many nucleated cells were present was estimated from reference gene primer amplification. Here immunoSEQ multiplex PCR was the method, and the copy in TCRdb shows in-frame clones only, minus some. From that table come the V and J calls and clone size; the DNA was used to work out D and trimming. This table holds 250,000 to 300,000 clones, about 89% found once. Material: peripheral blood. The sequence was obtained from a woman between 25 and 40 years old with COVID-19, enrolled during active disease.

CDR3 coding DNA: TGTGCCTGGAGTGGTAGGGGACTAGCATTATCCATTGAGCAGTTCTTC. It yields the protein CAWSGRGLALSIEQFF. The V and J genes are TRBV30 and TRBJ2-1, with 9 bases lining up with TRBD2. Germline lookup yields CDR1 GTSNPN and CDR2 SVGIG (reference sequence). V lost 1 base, J lost 9 bases, and 13 bases stayed unmatched. The CDR3 length is 16 residues.